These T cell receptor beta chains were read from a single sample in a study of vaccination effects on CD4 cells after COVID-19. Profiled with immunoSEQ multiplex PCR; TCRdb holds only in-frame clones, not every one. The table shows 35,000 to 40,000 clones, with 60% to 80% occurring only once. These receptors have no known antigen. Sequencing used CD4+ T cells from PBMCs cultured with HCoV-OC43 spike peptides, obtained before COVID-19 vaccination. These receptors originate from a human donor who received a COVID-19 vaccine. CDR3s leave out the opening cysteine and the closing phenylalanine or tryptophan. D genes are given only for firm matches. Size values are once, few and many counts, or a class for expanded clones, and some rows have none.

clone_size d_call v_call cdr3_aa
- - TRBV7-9 ASSLAGIATNEKLF
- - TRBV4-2 ASSPSAGLSTDTQY
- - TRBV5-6 ASSLIGGANEQF
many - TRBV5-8 ASSLSQV
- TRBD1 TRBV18 ASSPSGTGVSGANVLT
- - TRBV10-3 AISPDRSSEAF
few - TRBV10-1 ASSDATTYEQY
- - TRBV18 ASSPQAGNTEAF
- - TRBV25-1 ASSEAGSFLYGYT
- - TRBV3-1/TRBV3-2 ASSYVVRGETPLH
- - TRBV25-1 ASTLGGSNSPLH
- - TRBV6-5 ASSLELSTAQTQY
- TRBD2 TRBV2 ASKVSGRRDEQF
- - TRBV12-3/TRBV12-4 ASSFDGGYEQY
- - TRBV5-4 ASSLYLSYYNEQF
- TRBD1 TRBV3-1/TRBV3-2 ASSPIGTGGSGNTIY
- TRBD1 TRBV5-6 ASSRTGGTTIY
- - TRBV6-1 ASSEWGEEAAGNTIY
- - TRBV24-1 ATSSIYSNQPQH
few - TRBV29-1 SVEARGETEAF
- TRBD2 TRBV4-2 ASSDPGTSGRAGELF
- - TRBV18 ASSREHSNQPQH
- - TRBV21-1 ASSKGGGRQRYNYQPQH
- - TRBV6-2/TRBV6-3 ASSYLRTAGTQY
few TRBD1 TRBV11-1 ASSLQEGAPNTEAF
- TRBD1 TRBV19 ARINGQGEGTQY
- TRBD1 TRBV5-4 ASSLGGGTVYNSPLH
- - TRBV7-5 VRSPDTGVPYEQY
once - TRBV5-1 ASSLGRRQETQY
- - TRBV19 ASSISGFSTEAF
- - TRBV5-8 ASSLEGRREKLF
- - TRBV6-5 ASSPLRVDTIY
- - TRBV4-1 ASSQESNSPLH
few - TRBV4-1 ASSQAGPLY